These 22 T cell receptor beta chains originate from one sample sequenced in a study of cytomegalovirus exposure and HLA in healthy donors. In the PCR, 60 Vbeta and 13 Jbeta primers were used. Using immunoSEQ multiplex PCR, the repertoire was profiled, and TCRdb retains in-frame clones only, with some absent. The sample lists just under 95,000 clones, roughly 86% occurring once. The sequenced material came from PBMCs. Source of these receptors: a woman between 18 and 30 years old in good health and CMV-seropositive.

CDR3 sequence (DNA): TGTGCCATGAACCAGGGGGCGAGTATGTCCACCGGGGAGCTGTTTTTT. This translates into CAMNQGASMSTGELFF. The rearrangement joins TRBV2 to TRBJ2-2, with 8 bases identical to TRBD1. The CDR3 is 16 amino acids. J lost 4 bases, V lost 10 bases, and 14 bases had no gene match. Germline CDR1 is SNHLY and CDR2 is FYNNEI. Drawing the rest from reference TRBV2 and TRBJ2-2, the complete variable domain is EPEVTQTPSHQVTQMGQEVILRCVPISNHLYFYWYRQILGQKVEFLVSFYNNEISEKSEIFDDQFSVERPDGSNFTLKIRSTKLEDSAMYFCAMNQGASMSTGELFFGEGSRLTVL.

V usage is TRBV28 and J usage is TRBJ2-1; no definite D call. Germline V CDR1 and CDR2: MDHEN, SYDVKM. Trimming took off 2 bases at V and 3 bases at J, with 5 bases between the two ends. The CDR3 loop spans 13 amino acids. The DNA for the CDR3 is TGTGCCAGCAGTTTAGGGCGCTACAATGAGCAGTTCTTC. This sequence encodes CASSLGRYNEQFF. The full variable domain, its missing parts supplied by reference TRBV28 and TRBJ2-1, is DVKVTQSSRYLVKRTGEKVFLECVQDMDHENMFWYRQDPGLGLRLIYFSYDVKMKEKGDIPEGYSVSREKKERFSLILESASTNQTSMYLCASSLGRYNEQFFGPGTRLTVL.

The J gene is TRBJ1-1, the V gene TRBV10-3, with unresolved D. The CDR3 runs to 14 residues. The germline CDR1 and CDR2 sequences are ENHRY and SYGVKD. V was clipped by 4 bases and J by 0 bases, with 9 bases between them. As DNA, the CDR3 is TGTGCCATCAGTGTCAGGCAGGTGAACACTGAAGCTTTCTTT. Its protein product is CAISVRQVNTEAFF.

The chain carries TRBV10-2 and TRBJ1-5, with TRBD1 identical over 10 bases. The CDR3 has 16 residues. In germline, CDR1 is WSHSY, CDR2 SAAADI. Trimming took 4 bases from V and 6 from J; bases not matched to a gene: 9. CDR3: CASSVFPGQGPQPQHF. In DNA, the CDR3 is TGCGCCAGCAGTGTTTTTCCGGGACAGGGGCCTCAGCCCCAGCATTTT.

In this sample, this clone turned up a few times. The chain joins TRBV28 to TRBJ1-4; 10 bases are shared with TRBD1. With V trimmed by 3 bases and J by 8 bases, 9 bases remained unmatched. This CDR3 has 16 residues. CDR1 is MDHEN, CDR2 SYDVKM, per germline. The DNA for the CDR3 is TGTGCCAGCAGTTTTGCCCTTGGGACAGGGGAAGAAAAACTGTTTTTT. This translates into CASSFALGTGEEKLFF.

Written as DNA, the CDR3 is TGTGCCAGCAGCTCACGAAGGACTTCTAAGCAAGAGACCCAGTACTTC. Translated: CASSSRRTSKQETQYF. V and J are TRBV7-9 and TRBJ2-5, with a possible D match to TRBD2 (5 bases). Germline loops: CDR1 SEHNR, CDR2 FQNEAQ (reference sequence). V was pared by 4 bases and J by 2 bases, with 17 bases between. The CDR3 has 16 amino acids.

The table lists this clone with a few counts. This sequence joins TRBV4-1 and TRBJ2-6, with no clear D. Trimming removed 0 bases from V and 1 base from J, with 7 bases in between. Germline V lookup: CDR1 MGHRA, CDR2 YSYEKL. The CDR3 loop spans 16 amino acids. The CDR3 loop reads CASSQDLISGANVLTF. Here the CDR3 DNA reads TGCGCCAGCAGCCAAGATTTAATATCTGGGGCCAACGTCCTGACTTTC.

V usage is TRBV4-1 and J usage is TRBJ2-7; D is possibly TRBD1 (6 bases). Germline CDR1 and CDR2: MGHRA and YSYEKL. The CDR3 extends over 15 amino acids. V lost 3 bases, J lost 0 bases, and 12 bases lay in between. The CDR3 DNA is TGCGCCAGCAGCCACAGGACAGTCAGCTCCTACGAGCAGTACTTC. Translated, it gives CASSHRTVSSYEQYF.

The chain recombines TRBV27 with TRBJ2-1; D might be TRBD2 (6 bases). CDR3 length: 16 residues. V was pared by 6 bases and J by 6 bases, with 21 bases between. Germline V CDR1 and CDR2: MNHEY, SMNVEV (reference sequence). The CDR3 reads CASSAAGSSGSNEQFF. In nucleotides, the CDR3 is TGTGCCAGCAGCGCGGCAGGGAGTAGCGGCAGCAATGAGCAGTTCTTC.

CDR3 nucleotides: TGCGCCAGCAGCCAAGGGGGGACTAGCCAACTCACAGATACGCAGTATTTT. Translation: CASSQGGTSQLTDTQYF. The genes are TRBV4-1 and TRBJ2-3, with 9 positions matching TRBD2. Germline V gene data show CDR1 as MGHRA and CDR2 as YSYEKL. Unmatched junction bases numbered 7, after V lost 1 base and J lost 2 bases. The CDR3 spans 17 residues.

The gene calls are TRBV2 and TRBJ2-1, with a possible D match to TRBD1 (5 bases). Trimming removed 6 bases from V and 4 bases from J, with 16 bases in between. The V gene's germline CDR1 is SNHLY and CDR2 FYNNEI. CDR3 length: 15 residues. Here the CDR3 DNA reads TGTGCCAGCAGCCGCGACAGCCCCGGGTACAATGAGCAGTTCTTC. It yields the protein CASSRDSPGYNEQFF.

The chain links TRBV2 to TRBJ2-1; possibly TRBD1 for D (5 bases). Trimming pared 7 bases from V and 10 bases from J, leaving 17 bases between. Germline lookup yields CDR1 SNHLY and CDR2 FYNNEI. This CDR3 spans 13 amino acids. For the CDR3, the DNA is TGTGCCAGCATTCGGACATCCCTGAAGGAGCAGTTCTTC. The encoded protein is CASIRTSLKEQFF.

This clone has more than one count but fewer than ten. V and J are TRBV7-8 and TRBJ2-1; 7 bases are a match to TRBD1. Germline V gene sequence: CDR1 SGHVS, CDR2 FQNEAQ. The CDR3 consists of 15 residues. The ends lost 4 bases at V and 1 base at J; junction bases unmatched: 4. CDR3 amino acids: CASSYRGSSYNEQFF. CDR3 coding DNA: TGTGCCAGCAGCTACAGGGGTTCTTCCTACAATGAGCAGTTCTTC.

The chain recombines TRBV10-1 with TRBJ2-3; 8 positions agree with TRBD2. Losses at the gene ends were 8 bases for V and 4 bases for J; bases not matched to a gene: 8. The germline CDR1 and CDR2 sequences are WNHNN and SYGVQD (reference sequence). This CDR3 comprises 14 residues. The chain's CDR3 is CASSLGGAADTQYF. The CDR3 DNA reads TGCGCCAGCTCCCTCGGGGGGGCAGCAGATACGCAGTATTTT.

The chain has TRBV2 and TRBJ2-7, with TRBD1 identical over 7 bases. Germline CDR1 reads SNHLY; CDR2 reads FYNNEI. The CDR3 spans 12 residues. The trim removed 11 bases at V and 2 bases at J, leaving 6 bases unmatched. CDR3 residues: CAGKTGAYEQYF. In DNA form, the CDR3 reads TGTGCCGGTAAAACAGGGGCCTACGAGCAGTACTTC. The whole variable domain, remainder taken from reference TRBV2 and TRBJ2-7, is EPEVTQTPSHQVTQMGQEVILRCVPISNHLYFYWYRQILGQKVEFLVSFYNNEISEKSEIFDDQFSVERPDGSNFTLKIRSTKLEDSAMYFCAGKTGAYEQYFGPGTRLTVT.

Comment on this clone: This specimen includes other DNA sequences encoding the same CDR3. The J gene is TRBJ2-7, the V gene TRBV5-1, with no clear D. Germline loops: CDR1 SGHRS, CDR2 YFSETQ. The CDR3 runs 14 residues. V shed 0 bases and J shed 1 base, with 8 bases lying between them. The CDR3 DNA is TGCGCCAGCAGCTTGGCGGGTGATTCCTACGAGCAGTACTTC. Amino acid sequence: CASSLAGDSYEQYF.

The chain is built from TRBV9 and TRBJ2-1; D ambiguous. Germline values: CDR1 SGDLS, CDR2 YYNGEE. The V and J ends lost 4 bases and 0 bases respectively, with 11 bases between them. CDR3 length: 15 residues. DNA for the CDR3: TGTGCCAGCAGCTACAGACGAAGCTCCTACAATGAGCAGTTCTTC. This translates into CASSYRRSSYNEQFF.

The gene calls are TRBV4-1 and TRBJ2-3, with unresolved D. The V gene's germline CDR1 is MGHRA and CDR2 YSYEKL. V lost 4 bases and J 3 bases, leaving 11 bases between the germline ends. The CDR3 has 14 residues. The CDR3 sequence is CASSRIPLTDTQYF. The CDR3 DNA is TGCGCCAGCAGCCGTATTCCGCTAACAGATACGCAGTATTTT.

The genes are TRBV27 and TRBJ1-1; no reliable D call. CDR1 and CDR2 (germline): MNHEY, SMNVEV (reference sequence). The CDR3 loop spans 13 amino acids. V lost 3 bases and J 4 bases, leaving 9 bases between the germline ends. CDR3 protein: CASSFGVGTEAFF. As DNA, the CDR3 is TGTGCCAGCAGTTTCGGGGTCGGCACTGAAGCTTTCTTT.

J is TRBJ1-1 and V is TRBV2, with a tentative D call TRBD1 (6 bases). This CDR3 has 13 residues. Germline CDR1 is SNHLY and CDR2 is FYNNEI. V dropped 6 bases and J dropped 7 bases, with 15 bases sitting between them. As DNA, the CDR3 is TGTGCCAGCAGCATACAGGGTTTTATTGAAGCTTTCTTT. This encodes CASSIQGFIEAFF.

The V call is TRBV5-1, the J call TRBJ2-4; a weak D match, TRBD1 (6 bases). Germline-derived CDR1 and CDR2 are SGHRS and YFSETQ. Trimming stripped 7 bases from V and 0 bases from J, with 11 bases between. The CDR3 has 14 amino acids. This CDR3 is CASAEGVAKNIQYF. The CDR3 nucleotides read TGCGCCAGCGCTGAGGGGGTAGCCAAAAACATTCAGTACTTC.

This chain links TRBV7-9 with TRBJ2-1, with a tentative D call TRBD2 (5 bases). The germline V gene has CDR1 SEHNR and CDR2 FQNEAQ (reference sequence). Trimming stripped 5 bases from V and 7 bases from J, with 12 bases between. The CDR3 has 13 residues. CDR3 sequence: CASSPLRVNEQFF. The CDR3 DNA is TGTGCCAGCAGCCCCCTGCGGGTAAATGAGCAGTTCTTC.